This T cell receptor (beta chain) was sequenced for a study of blood T cell repertoires in COVID-19. Overall study: Collection of acute and convalescent COVID-19 samples took place in the United States, Italy and Spain. T cells, B-cell-depleted T cells, or PBMCs provided the cDNA or gDNA that served as material.

The length of the CDR3 is 17 residues. Germline CDR1 reads SGHTA; CDR2 reads FQGNSA. V lost 0 bases to trimming and J lost 5 bases; unmatched junction nucleotides: 9. Patients in Seattle were enrolled during active infection, then followed longitudinally. In the authors' methods: For nucleated cells, counts were estimated from reference gene primer amplification. Sequencing was performed with immunoSEQ multiplex PCR; in TCRdb, only in-frame clones are kept and a portion is missing. V and J calls and clone size follow that table, whereas D and trimming were derived from the DNA. The sample includes some 390,000 clones, around 91% of them seen just once.

The chain carries TRBV7-2 and TRBJ2-7, with 11 bases matching TRBD2. This receptor was obtained from a woman in her forties with COVID-19, enrolled during active disease. The material sequenced was peripheral blood. The CDR3 nucleotides read TGTGCCAGCAGCTTAGCCCCTAGCGGGGGGCCGTCCAACGAGCAGTACTTC. This encodes CASSLAPSGGPSNEQYF.